A selection of T cell receptor beta chains follows, all from one sample in a study of shared clonotypes between healthy human individuals. Using immunoSEQ multiplex PCR, the repertoire was profiled, and TCRdb retains in-frame clones only, with some absent. Of hundreds of thousands of clones listed, 80% to 95% were seen once; the top ten hold 20% to 30%. Specimen: naive CD8+ T cells sorted from blood. The receptors originated from a man younger than 40 in good health. CDR3s include the opening cysteine and the closing phenylalanine or tryptophan. Fields, in order: D gene, V gene, J gene, clone size, CDR3 protein, CDR3 DNA. D genes are given only for firm matches. Only some rows state a clone size, as once, few, many or a class for expanded clones.

TRBD2	TRBV27	TRBJ2-5	.	CASSSGLAGVQTQYF	TGTGCCAGCAGTTCCGGACTAGCGGGAGTGCAGACCCAGTACTTC
.	TRBV2	TRBJ2-7	.	CASSGRVDEQYF	TGTGCCAGCAGTGGTAGGGTGGACGAGCAGTACTTC
.	TRBV19	TRBJ1-4	.	CASSIATATNEKLFF	TGTGCCAGTAGTATTGCGACGGCTACTAATGAAAAACTGTTTTTT
TRBD2	TRBV13	TRBJ2-4	.	CASSQGLAGSQYF	TGTGCCAGCAGCCAAGGACTAGCGGGGAGTCAGTACTTC
TRBD2	TRBV7-8	TRBJ2-7	.	CASSLGAPLSSGRAGEQYF	TGTGCCAGCAGCTTAGGGGCTCCCCTATCTAGCGGGAGGGCGGGGGAGCAGTACTTC
TRBD2	TRBV19	TRBJ2-1	few	CASSISTSGMVGEQFF	TGTGCCAGTAGTATATCGACTAGCGGGATGGTGGGTGAGCAGTTCTTC
TRBD2	TRBV2	TRBJ2-7	once	CASSGGGEPYEQYF	TGTGCCAGCAGTGGGGGGGGAGAACCCTACGAGCAGTACTTC
TRBD2	TRBV7-9	TRBJ2-3	.	CASSFPQREVTDTQYF	TGTGCCAGCAGCTTCCCCCAGCGGGAGGTGACAGATACGCAGTATTTT
.	TRBV12-5	TRBJ2-1	.	CASGLNGDKGFYNEQFF	TGTGCTAGTGGTCTTAACGGGGACAAAGGGTTCTACAATGAGCAGTTCTTC
TRBD2	TRBV5-1	TRBJ2-3	once	CASSLALVAGGTDTQYF	TGCGCCAGCAGCTTGGCATTGGTAGCGGGAGGCACAGATACGCAGTATTTT
.	TRBV6-1	TRBJ2-7	.	CASSDWGDRVLSEQYF	TGTGCCAGCAGTGATTGGGGGGACAGAGTCTTGTCCGAGCAGTACTTC
TRBD2	TRBV30	TRBJ2-1	once	CASRRGGVRFF	TGTGCCTCCAGACGCGGGGGAGTTCGGTTCTTC
.	TRBV6-1	TRBJ1-5	.	CASSEAGTEYSNQPQHF	TGTGCCAGCAGTGAAGCAGGGACGGAATATAGCAATCAGCCCCAGCATTTT
.	TRBV6-5	TRBJ1-5	.	CASSLRHNQPQHF	TGTGCCAGCAGTCTACGCCACAATCAGCCCCAGCATTTT
.	TRBV7-2	TRBJ1-4	.	CASSSRTNEKLFF	TGTGCCAGCAGCTCCCGCACTAATGAAAAACTGTTTTTT
.	TRBV6-5	TRBJ2-7	.	CASSYNINPGYEQYF	TGTGCCAGCAGTTACAATATCAACCCAGGATACGAGCAGTACTTC
TRBD1	TRBV7-9	TRBJ2-7	.	CASSLEQGASYEQYF	TGTGCCAGCAGCTTAGAACAGGGGGCCTCCTACGAGCAGTACTTC
TRBD1	TRBV6-5	TRBJ1-1	.	CASSMDRGTTEAFF	TGTGCCAGCAGTATGGACAGGGGGACCACTGAAGCTTTCTTT
.	TRBV7-9	TRBJ2-1	.	CASSPHSGVDYNEQFF	TGTGCCAGCAGCCCCCACTCGGGAGTGGATTACAATGAGCAGTTCTTC
.	TRBV11-3	TRBJ1-5	few	CASSLDSGSNQPQHF	TGTGCCAGCAGCTTAGATTCGGGTAGCAATCAGCCCCAGCATTTT
.	TRBV27	TRBJ2-1	.	CASSLGRRVFNEQFF	TGTGCCAGCAGTCTCGGGAGACGGGTTTTCAATGAGCAGTTCTTC
TRBD1	TRBV5-4	TRBJ2-7	.	CASRSGQGADEQYF	TGTGCCAGCAGGTCCGGACAGGGGGCGGACGAGCAGTACTTC
.	TRBV7-9	TRBJ2-2	.	CASSLVEGSTGELFF	TGTGCCAGCAGCTTAGTCGAAGGGAGCACCGGGGAGCTGTTTTTT
TRBD1	TRBV7-9	TRBJ1-4	.	CASSLREGDRGEKLFF	TGTGCCAGCAGCTTAAGGGAGGGGGACAGGGGAGAAAAACTGTTTTTT
.	TRBV2	TRBJ2-5	.	CASTVRREYQETQYF	TGTGCCAGCACGGTTAGAAGGGAGTACCAAGAGACCCAGTACTTC
.	TRBV10-2	TRBJ2-3	.	CASGLQSDTQYF	TGCGCCAGCGGATTGCAGTCAGATACGCAGTATTTT
.	TRBV7-8	TRBJ1-2	.	CASSPSGGPNYGYTF	TGTGCCAGCAGCCCGAGCGGGGGGCCGAACTATGGCTACACCTTC
TRBD2	TRBV6-4	TRBJ2-1	once	CASSVASGRSSYNEQFF	TGTGCCAGCAGTGTAGCTAGCGGGAGGAGCTCCTACAATGAGCAGTTCTTC
.	TRBV10-2	TRBJ1-1	.	CASGLGGNTEAFF	TGCGCCAGCGGCCTAGGGGGGAACACTGAAGCTTTCTTT
.	TRBV6-1	TRBJ2-7	.	CASSEEAWTYEQYF	TGTGCCAGCAGTGAAGAGGCATGGACCTACGAGCAGTACTTC
TRBD2	TRBV29-1	TRBJ2-2	.	CSVEGLAVKAGELFF	TGCAGCGTTGAAGGGCTAGCGGTAAAGGCCGGGGAGCTGTTTTTT
TRBD2	TRBV29-1	TRBJ2-1	.	CSVELAGDRRNEQFF	TGCAGCGTAGAACTAGCGGGAGACCGTCGCAATGAGCAGTTCTTC
TRBD2	TRBV19	TRBJ2-2	.	CASSQDSFSGSRTGELFF	TGTGCCAGTAGTCAAGACAGCTTTAGCGGGAGTCGCACCGGGGAGCTGTTTTTT
.	TRBV10-3	TRBJ1-4	.	CAISPGVEGEKLFF	TGTGCCATCAGTCCAGGGGTGGAGGGTGAAAAACTGTTTTTT
.	TRBV6-5	TRBJ1-1	.	CASSYSMTNTEAFF	TGTGCCAGCAGTTACTCAATGACGAACACTGAAGCTTTCTTT
.	TRBV4-1	TRBJ2-7	.	CASSQEAAAYEQYF	TGCGCCAGCAGCCAAGAGGCTGCGGCCTACGAGCAGTACTTC
.	TRBV5-5	TRBJ2-7	.	CASSLADEVGFYEQYF	TGTGCCAGCAGCTTGGCCGACGAAGTAGGGTTCTACGAGCAGTACTTC
.	TRBV15	TRBJ2-4	.	CATSRAWVDSKNIQYF	TGTGCCACCAGCAGGGCTTGGGTGGATAGCAAAAACATTCAGTACTTC
.	TRBV6-6	TRBJ2-7	.	CASRSGQSYEQYF	TGTGCCAGCAGGAGCGGGCAATCCTACGAGCAGTACTTC
.	TRBV28	TRBJ2-7	.	CASFDSTGPRYEQYF	TGTGCCAGCTTTGACAGTACCGGCCCCCGATACGAGCAGTACTTC
.	TRBV2	TRBJ2-2	.	CATLTRGAGELFF	TGTGCCACCCTAACTAGAGGGGCCGGGGAGCTGTTTTTT
TRBD2	TRBV7-8	TRBJ2-1	.	CASSLQRSGAYNEQFF	TGTGCCAGCAGCCTACAGCGTAGCGGGGCTTACAATGAGCAGTTCTTC
.	TRBV27	TRBJ2-7	.	CASSLRAGIYEQYF	TGTGCCAGCAGTTTAAGGGCAGGGATCTACGAGCAGTACTTC
.	TRBV19	TRBJ2-7	.	CASTQGRGLSDEQYF	TGTGCCAGTACCCAGGGGAGGGGGCTATCCGACGAGCAGTACTTC
TRBD2	TRBV9	TRBJ2-3	.	CASSTRGLADTDTQYF	TGTGCCAGCAGCACTCGGGGACTAGCGGACACAGATACGCAGTATTTT
.	TRBV6-1	TRBJ1-5	.	CASSEALVRERVQHF	TGTGCCAGCAGTGAAGCGCTAGTGCGGGAAAGAGTCCAGCATTTT
.	TRBV29-1	TRBJ2-1	.	CSVEVGDVWNEQFF	TGCAGCGTTGAAGTGGGAGACGTATGGAATGAGCAGTTCTTC
TRBD2	TRBV19	TRBJ2-3	.	CASSPRDYPVLSSTDTQYF	TGTGCCAGTAGTCCCAGGGACTACCCAGTCCTCTCTAGCACAGATACGCAGTATTTT
TRBD2	TRBV10-2	TRBJ2-5	.	CASSGGRGVETQYF	TGCGCCAGCAGTGGCGGGAGGGGGGTGGAGACCCAGTACTTC